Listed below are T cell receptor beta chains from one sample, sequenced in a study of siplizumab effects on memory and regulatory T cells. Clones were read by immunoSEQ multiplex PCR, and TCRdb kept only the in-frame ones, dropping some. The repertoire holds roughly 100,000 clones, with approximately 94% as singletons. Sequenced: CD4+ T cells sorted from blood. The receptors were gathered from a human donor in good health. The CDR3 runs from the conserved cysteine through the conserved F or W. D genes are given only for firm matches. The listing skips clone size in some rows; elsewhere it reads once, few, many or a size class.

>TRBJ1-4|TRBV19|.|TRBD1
CASSFGQGVATNEKLFF
TGTGCCAGTAGTTTCGGACAGGGAGTTGCAACTAATGAAAAACTGTTTTTT
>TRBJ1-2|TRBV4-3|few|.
CASSQENDQTLGGYTF
TGCGCCAGCAGCCAAGAAAACGACCAGACCCTGGGGGGCTACACCTTC
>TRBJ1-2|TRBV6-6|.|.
CASSYVASNGYTF
TGTGCCAGCAGTTACGTGGCAAGTAACGGCTACACCTTC
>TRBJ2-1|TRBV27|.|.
CASSFNQAVSYNEQFF
TGTGCCAGCAGTTTTAATCAGGCAGTCTCCTACAATGAGCAGTTCTTC
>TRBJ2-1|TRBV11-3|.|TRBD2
CASSPTSGRVHEQFF
TGTGCCAGCAGCCCCACTAGCGGGAGGGTGCATGAGCAGTTCTTC
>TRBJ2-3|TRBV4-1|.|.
CASSQVSPGDTQYF
TGCGCCAGCAGCCAAGTGTCGCCGGGGGATACGCAGTATTTT
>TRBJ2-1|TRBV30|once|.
CAWSEEGTPYNEQFF
TGTGCCTGGAGCGAGGAGGGGACACCCTACAATGAGCAGTTCTTC
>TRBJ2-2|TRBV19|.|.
CASKIQGTGELFF
TGTGCCAGTAAAATACAGGGCACCGGGGAGCTGTTTTTT
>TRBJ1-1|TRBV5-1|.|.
CASRDSLNTEAFF
TGCGCCAGCAGGGACAGTTTGAACACTGAAGCTTTCTTT
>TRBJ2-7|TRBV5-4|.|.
CASSFQGGGGEQYF
TGTGCCAGCAGCTTCCAGGGGGGAGGCGGGGAGCAGTACTTC
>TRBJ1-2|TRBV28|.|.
CASSSTQGSYGYTF
TGTGCCAGCAGTTCTACACAGGGATCCTATGGCTACACCTTC
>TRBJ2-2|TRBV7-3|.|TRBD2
CASSLNGLGSFPGELFF
TGTGCCAGCAGCTTAAATGGACTAGGTTCCTTTCCCGGGGAGCTGTTTTTT
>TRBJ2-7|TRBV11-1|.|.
CASSLATVIGIYEQYF
TGTGCCAGCAGCTTAGCCACAGTCATCGGCATATACGAGCAGTACTTC
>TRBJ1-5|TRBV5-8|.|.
CASAPTRVSQPQHF
TGTGCCAGCGCCCCTACCCGTGTCAGTCAGCCCCAGCATTTT
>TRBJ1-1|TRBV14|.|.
CASSQAIGGNTEAFF
TGTGCCAGCAGCCAAGCGATAGGCGGGAACACTGAAGCTTTCTTT